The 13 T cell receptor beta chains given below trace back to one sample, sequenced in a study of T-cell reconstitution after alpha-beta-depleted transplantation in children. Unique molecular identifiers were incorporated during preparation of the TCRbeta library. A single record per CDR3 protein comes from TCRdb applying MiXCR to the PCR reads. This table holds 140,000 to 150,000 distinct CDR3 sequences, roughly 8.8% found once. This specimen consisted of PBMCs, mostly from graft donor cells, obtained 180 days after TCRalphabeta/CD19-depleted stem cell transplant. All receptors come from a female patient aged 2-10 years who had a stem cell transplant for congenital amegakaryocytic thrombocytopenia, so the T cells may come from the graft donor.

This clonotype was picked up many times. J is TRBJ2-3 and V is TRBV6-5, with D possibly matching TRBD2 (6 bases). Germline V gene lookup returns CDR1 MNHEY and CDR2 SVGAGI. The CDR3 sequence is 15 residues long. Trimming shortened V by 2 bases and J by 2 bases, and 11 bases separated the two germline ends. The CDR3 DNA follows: TGTGCCAGCAGTTACAAGCGGGTGCTCACAGATACGCAGTATTTT. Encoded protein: CASSYKRVLTDTQYF.

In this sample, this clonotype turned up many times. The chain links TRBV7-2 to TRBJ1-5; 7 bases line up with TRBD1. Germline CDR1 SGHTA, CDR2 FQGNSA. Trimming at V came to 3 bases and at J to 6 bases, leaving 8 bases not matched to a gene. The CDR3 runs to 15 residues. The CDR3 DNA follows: TGTGCCAGCAGCTTCGCGACAGGGATGAGTCAGCCCCAGCATTTT. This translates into CASSFATGMSQPQHF.

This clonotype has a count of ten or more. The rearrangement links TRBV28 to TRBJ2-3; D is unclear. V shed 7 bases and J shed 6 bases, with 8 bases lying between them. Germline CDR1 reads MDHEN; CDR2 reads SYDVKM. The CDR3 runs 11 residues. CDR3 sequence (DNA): TGTGCCAGCACCCTAGGGGATACGCAGTATTTT. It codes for CASTLGDTQYF.

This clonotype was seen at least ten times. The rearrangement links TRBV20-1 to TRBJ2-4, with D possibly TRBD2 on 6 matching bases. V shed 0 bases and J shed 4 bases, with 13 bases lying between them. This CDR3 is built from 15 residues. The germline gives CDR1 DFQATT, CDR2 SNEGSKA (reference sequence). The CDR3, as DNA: TGCAGTGCTAGAGAGGAGCTGAGCGGGAAAAACATTCAGTACTTC. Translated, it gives CSAREELSGKNIQYF.

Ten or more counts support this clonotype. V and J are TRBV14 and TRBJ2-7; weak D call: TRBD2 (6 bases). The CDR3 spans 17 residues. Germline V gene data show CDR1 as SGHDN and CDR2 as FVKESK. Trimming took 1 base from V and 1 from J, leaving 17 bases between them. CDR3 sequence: CASSQAGGRDWSYEQYF. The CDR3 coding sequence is TGTGCCAGCAGCCAAGCTGGCGGCCGGGACTGGTCCTACGAGCAGTACTTC.

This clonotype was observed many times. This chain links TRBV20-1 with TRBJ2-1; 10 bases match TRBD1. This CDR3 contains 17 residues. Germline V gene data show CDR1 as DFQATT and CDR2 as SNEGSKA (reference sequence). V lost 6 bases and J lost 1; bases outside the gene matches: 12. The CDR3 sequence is CSARSRDRGKSYNEQFF. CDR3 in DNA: TGCAGTGCCCGGTCCCGGGACAGGGGAAAATCCTACAATGAGCAGTTCTTC.

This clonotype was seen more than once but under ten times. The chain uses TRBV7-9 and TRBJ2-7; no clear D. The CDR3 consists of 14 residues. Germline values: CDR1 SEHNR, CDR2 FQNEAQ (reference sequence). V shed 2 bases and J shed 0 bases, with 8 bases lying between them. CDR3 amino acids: CASSLLPDSYEQYF. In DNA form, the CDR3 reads TGTGCCAGCAGCTTATTGCCAGACTCCTACGAGCAGTACTTC. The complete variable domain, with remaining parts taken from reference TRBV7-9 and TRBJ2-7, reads DTGVSQNPRHKITKRGQNVTFRCDPISEHNRLYWYRQTLGQGPEFLTYFQNEAQLEKSRLLSDRFSAERPKGSFSTLEIQRTEQGDSAMYLCASSLLPDSYEQYFGPGTRLTVT.

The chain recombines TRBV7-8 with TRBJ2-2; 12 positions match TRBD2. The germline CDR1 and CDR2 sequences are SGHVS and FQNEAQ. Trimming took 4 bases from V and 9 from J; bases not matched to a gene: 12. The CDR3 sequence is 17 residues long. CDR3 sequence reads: CASSSLRLAGVWRELFF. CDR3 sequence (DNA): TGTGCCAGCAGCTCCCTTCGACTAGCGGGAGTTTGGAGGGAGCTGTTTTTT.

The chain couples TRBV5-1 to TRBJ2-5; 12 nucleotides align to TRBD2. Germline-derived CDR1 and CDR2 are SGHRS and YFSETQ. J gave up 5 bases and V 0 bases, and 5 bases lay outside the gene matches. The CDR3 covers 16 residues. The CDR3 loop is CASSLGLAGAQETQYF. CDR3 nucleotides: TGCGCCAGCAGCTTGGGACTAGCGGGGGCTCAGGAGACCCAGTACTTC.

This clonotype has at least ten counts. The chain's CDR3 is CASSTGGSADTQYF. In nucleotides, the CDR3 is TGTGCCAGCAGCACAGGGGGCTCAGCAGATACGCAGTATTTT. The gene calls are TRBV6-1 and TRBJ2-3; TRBD1 agrees at 9 bases. The CDR3 contains 14 residues. Germline V gene sequence: CDR1 MNHNS, CDR2 SASEGT. The ends lost 6 bases at V and 4 bases at J; junction bases unmatched: 5.

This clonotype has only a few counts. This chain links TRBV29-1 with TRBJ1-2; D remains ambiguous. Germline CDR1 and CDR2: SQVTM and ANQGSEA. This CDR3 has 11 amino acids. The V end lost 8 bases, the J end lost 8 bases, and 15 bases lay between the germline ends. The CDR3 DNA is TGCAGCACAAAAGAAGGTCGGGGCTACACCTTC. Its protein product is CSTKEGRGYTF. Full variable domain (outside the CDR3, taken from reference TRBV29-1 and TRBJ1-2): SAVISQKPSRDICQRGTSLTIQCQVDSQVTMMFWYRQQPGQSLTLIATANQGSEATYESGFVIDKFPISRPNLTFSTLTVSNMSPEDSSIYLCSTKEGRGYTFGSGTRLTVV.

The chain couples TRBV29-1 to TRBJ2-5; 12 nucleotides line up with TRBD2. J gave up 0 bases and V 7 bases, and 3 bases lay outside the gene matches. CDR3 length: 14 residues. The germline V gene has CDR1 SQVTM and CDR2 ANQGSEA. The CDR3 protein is CSAGLAGHQETQYF. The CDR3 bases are TGCAGCGCGGGACTAGCGGGCCACCAAGAGACCCAGTACTTC.

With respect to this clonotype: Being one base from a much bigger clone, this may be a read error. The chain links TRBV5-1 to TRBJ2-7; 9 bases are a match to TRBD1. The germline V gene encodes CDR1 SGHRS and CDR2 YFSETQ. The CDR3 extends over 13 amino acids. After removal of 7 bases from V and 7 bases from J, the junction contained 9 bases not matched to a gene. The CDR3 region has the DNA TGCGCCAGCGCCCGGACAGGGGCGGGGGAGCAGTACTTC. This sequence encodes CASARTGAGEQYF. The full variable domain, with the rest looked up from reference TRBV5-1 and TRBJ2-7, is KAGVTQTPRYLIKTRGQQVTLSCSPISGHRSVSWYQQTPGQGLQFLFEYFSETQRNKGNFPGRFSGRQFSNSRSEMNVSTLELGDSALYLCASARTGAGEQYFGPGTRLTVT.